This T cell receptor beta chain comes out of a study of shared clonotypes between healthy human individuals (dated by TCRdb to 2018 to 2020). Context from the whole study: The cohort included three men and two women between 18 and 49 years of age. Each donor's leukapheresis produced roughly between roughly 0.85 and 10 billion PBMCs. Blood TCR repertoires of a handful of healthy adults were deeply sequenced to estimate repertoire size and the extent of clonotype sharing between individuals. Per donor, three plates each were used for CD4 naive and CD4 memory, two for CD8 naive, and one for CD8 memory. Different laboratories and diverse techniques were used to prepare libraries and sequence TCR repertoires, to increase sequencing depth and limit assay-specific biases.

Overall results and qualifications from the work: Incomplete sequencing was indicated by rarefaction of sorted-subset datasets, despite the large sequencing depth. Pairwise subsampling indicated that sequencing depth was expected to affect the degree of clonotype sharing among donors. Compared with non-shared clonotypes, the clonotypes found in all four sorted-subset donors had higher generation probabilities. Sampling was limited to blood, and TCR repertoires in tissue likely differ from TCR repertoires in blood. The genetic and exposure-history diversity represented was limited by the small number of donors. Naive subsets generally had larger estimated clonotype richness than memory subsets did. When several donors were compared, the shared fraction of clonotypes was around 5% for naive CD4, around 3.6% for naive CD8, about 2.4% for memory CD4, and 0.3% to 0.5% for memory CD8.

A note on this clone: The target of this receptor is not known. The input lacks base qualities; no much larger clone sits a single base away.

Reading from cysteine to phenylalanine, the CDR3 counts 17 amino acids. Only the CDR3 DNA is retained, 51 bases long and in frame from the first base. Trimming costs V 4 bases and J 1 base, and their ends lie 20 bases apart. From a lookup of the germline V gene, CDR1 and CDR2 are MDHEN and SYDVKM. Using the deep immunoSEQ assay, TCR CDR3 regions were amplified from genomic DNA by multiplex PCR. Extracted genomic DNA from each cell subset was spread evenly across all wells of several immunoSEQ 96-well plates, with each plate serving as a replicate. Each replicate PCR for sorted subsets received around 0.2 ug genomic DNA, equal to tens of thousands of T cell genomes. Purified libraries were quantified with a Qubit 3.0 fluorometer, sized on a Bioanalyzer 2100, and re-quantified with the KAPA Library Quantification kit. Each immunoSEQ 96-well plate was sequenced on its own single-read 150-cycle Illumina NextSeq 550 flow cell. The paper's data handling went like this. The immunoSEQ output contained only junctional sequences without quality scores, so filtering could not match that applied to full-length reads. To assign V/J genes and CDR3, sequences were annotated against IMGT germline references using PyIR, a Python wrapper for IgBLAST v1.9. Any read was removed if the V/J assignment was weak (E-value above 1e-6), the CDR3 was missing, or the read contained stop codons, out-of-frame junctions, or ambiguous translated residues. V3J clonotypes were defined by identical inferred V gene, J gene, and CDR3 amino acid sequence. Percentage overlap between repertoires was computed as shared unique clonotypes divided by the size of the smaller repertoire. Three approaches were used to assess repertoire richness: RTK rarefaction, the Chao1 estimator, and Recon v2.1 estimates of unobserved clonotypes. For all TCRbeta clonotypes obtained by the gDNA method from several donors, generation probabilities were computed with OLGA. TCRdb took over this immuneACCESS table, retaining in-frame rearrangements with V and J assigned. Such tables are incomplete; in checked studies, under half of the missing clones stem from an unresolved V gene, and the remainder is unexplained. That table gives V, J and clone size, and the DNA gave D and trimming. The sample records millions of clones, roughly 94% of which are singletons. The ten largest make up 0.1% to 0.15% of the sample.

The donors were healthy, HIV-negative adults with no recently reported acute infections or vaccinations. All donors were Caucasian adults living in Nashville, Tennessee, USA. CD4+ T cells were enriched through magnetic negative selection, after which naive cells were positively selected on CD45RA and the remaining negative fraction served as the memory subset. Blood was obtained by leukapheresis, after which PBMCs were separated by Ficoll-Histopaque density gradient centrifugation and cryopreserved in liquid nitrogen vapor phase. Analytical flow cytometry was used to check the purity and quantity of every magnetically sorted T cell population. Each sorted fraction had its genomic DNA isolated and then quantified by UV absorbance on a Nanodrop 2000c.

The sequence was obtained from a man aged 18-30 years in good health. Specimen: naive CD4+ T cells sorted from blood. Interpreted using the paper, the cell subset or site label stands for: CD45RA+ positively selected. Recombination connected TRBV28 to TRBJ2-7; the D gene cannot be named for sure. The bases are TGTGCCAGCAGTTCCCCCGACGCGTCACGAAGGTCCTACGAGCAGTACTTC. This translates into CASSSPDASRRSYEQYF.